Following are 28 T cell receptor beta chains from one sample sequenced in a study of control samples from healthy donors and cancer patients. Generated by immunoSEQ multiplex PCR, the TCRdb table keeps only in-frame clones and is missing some. The sample includes about 44,000 clones, over 75% seen only once; the top ten take 10%. The specimen sequenced was PBMCs. These receptor sequences come from a woman in her sixties with lung cancer.

A single count supports this clone. The chain combines TRBV4-3 with TRBJ1-1; 7 positions match TRBD1. Germline lookup yields CDR1 LGHNA and CDR2 YSLEER. The J segment lost 10 bases and the V segment lost 0 bases, leaving 5 bases of the junction unmatched. The CDR3 contains 13 residues. CDR3 bases: TGCGCCAGCAGCCAAGAAGGGGGCGCAGGAGCTTTCTTT. The encoded protein is CASSQEGGAGAFF.

The chain recombines TRBV9 with TRBJ1-1; TRBD1 aligns across 7 bases. The V gene's germline CDR1 is SGDLS and CDR2 YYNGEE. Unmatched junction bases numbered 10, after V lost 4 bases and J lost 7 bases. CDR3 size: 14 residues. CDR3 in DNA: TGTGCCAGCAGCCCCGGGACAGATAATTATGAAGCTTTCTTT. Its protein product is CASSPGTDNYEAFF. The full variable domain, completed using reference TRBV9 and TRBJ1-1, is DSGVTQTPKHLITATGQRVTLRCSPRSGDLSVYWYQQSLDQGLQFLIQYYNGEERAKGNILERFSAQQFPDLHSELNLSSLELGDSALYFCASSPGTDNYEAFFGQGTRLTVV.

The chain joins TRBV7-6 to TRBJ2-7, with D unresolved. CDR3 length equals 14 residues. V was clipped by 5 bases and J by 0 bases, with 11 bases between them. Germline CDR1 is SGHVS and CDR2 is FNYEAQ. The CDR3 DNA is TGTGCCAGCAGCCTTCGTACAGACTCCTACGAGCAGTACTTC. Translating it yields CASSLRTDSYEQYF. The full variable domain, in which reference TRBV7-6 and TRBJ2-7 provide the parts outside the CDR3, is GAGVSQSPRYKVTKRGQDVALRCDPISGHVSLYWYRQALGQGPEFLTYFNYEAQQDKSGLPNDRFSAERPEGSISTLTIQRTEQRDSAMYRCASSLRTDSYEQYFGPGTRLTVT.

The genes are TRBV27 and TRBJ1-1; D might be TRBD1 (6 bases). V lost 0 bases, J lost 5 bases, and 13 bases lay in between. The CDR3 spans 15 residues. Per the germline V gene, CDR1 is MNHEY and CDR2 is SMNVEV (reference sequence). The chain's CDR3 is CASSLSEGGRTEAFF. Written as DNA, the CDR3 is TGTGCCAGCAGTTTATCGGAGGGGGGTCGAACTGAAGCTTTCTTT.

The V call is TRBV5-1, the J call TRBJ2-3; tentatively, D is TRBD2 (6 bases). This CDR3 is 15 amino acids long. Germline V gene lookup returns CDR1 SGHRS and CDR2 YFSETQ. The V end was cut by 2 bases, the J end by 0 bases, with 10 bases between. Written as DNA, the CDR3 is TGCGCCAGCAGCTTTAGCGGAACTAGCACAGATACGCAGTATTTT. It encodes CASSFSGTSTDTQYF.

The count of this clone is one. This chain connects TRBV3-1 (or the pseudogene TRBV3-2) to TRBJ2-3; the D gene could be TRBD1 or TRBD2 (5 bases each). Germline CDR1 LGHDT, CDR2 YNNKEL (reference sequence). The CDR3 consists of 14 residues. V lost 0 bases and J 4 bases, leaving 8 bases between the germline ends. The CDR3 loop is CASSQDTGPDTQYF. The CDR3 DNA is TGTGCCAGCAGCCAAGATACGGGGCCAGATACGCAGTATTTT.

Here the CDR3 reads CATSNQWDRRNQPQHF. The DNA for the CDR3 is TGTGCCACCAGCAACCAGTGGGACAGACGCAATCAGCCCCAGCATTTT. The chain employs TRBV15 and TRBJ1-5; 7 nucleotides align to TRBD1. Germline V gene lookup returns CDR1 LNHNV and CDR2 YYDKDF (reference sequence). Losses at the gene ends were 4 bases for V and 2 bases for J; bases not matched to a gene: 8. The CDR3 covers 16 residues. The variable domain in full, completed from reference TRBV15 and TRBJ1-5, reads DAMVIQNPRYQVTQFGKPVTLSCSQTLNHNVMYWYQQKSSQAPKLLFHYYDKDFNNEADTPDNFQSRRPNTSFCFLDIRSPGLGDTAMYLCATSNQWDRRNQPQHFGDGTRLSIL.

The chain joins TRBV5-5 to TRBJ1-2; TRBD1 aligns across 9 bases. CDR1 is SGHKS, CDR2 YYEKEE, per germline (reference sequence). The CDR3 extends over 17 amino acids. The J segment lost 3 bases and the V segment lost 4 bases, leaving 13 bases of the junction unmatched. This CDR3 reads CASSVGQGPGRDYGYTF. In nucleotides, the CDR3 is TGTGCCAGCAGCGTGGGACAGGGTCCTGGGCGGGACTATGGCTACACCTTC.

A single count supports this clone. V usage is TRBV6-8 and J usage is TRBJ2-3; 10 positions agree with TRBD2. This CDR3 region has 16 residues. With 2 bases clipped from V and 4 bases from J, the junction kept 6 bases outside the gene matches. Germline CDR1 MNHGY, CDR2 SAAAGT. CDR3 region: CASSYDVAGGPDTQYF. In nucleotides, the CDR3 is TGTGCCAGCAGTTACGATGTAGCGGGAGGTCCAGATACGCAGTATTTT.

V is TRBV12-2 and J is TRBJ1-2; the listed D gene, TRBD1, was not tested against the DNA. TRBV12-2 represents a pseudogene. CDR3 length equals 12 residues. CDR3 amino acids: CASRGTHYGYTF. DNA for the CDR3: TGTGCAAGTCGCGGCACCCACTATGGCTACACCTTC.

The rearrangement joins TRBV11-2 to TRBJ1-2; 9 bases are shared with TRBD1. This CDR3 has 15 amino acids. J was trimmed by 6 bases and V by 7 bases; bases with no gene match: 12. Germline V lookup: CDR1 SGHAT, CDR2 FQNNGV. The CDR3 sequence: CASTLIQGAGDGYTF. The DNA of the CDR3 is TGTGCCAGCACCCTGATACAGGGGGCAGGAGATGGCTACACCTTC.

The rearrangement uses TRBV6-5 and TRBJ1-1; unclear D gene. CDR1 MNHEY and CDR2 SVGAGI come from the germline V gene. Trimming took 6 bases from V and 4 from J, leaving 15 bases between them. There are 14 residues in the CDR3. CDR3 loop: CASRMKGRSTEAFF. In DNA, the CDR3 is TGTGCCAGCAGGATGAAGGGAAGGAGCACTGAAGCTTTCTTT.

A few counts support this clone. The CDR3 sequence is CASRRTSTSYEQYF. The CDR3 DNA sequence: TGTGCCAGCAGACGGACTAGCACCTCCTACGAGCAGTACTTC. V gene TRBV5-5 combines with J gene TRBJ2-7; the match to TRBD2 covers 8 bases. This CDR3 contains 14 residues. The germline CDR1 and CDR2 sequences are SGHKS and YYEKEE (reference sequence). V lost 5 bases, J lost 0 bases, and 4 bases stayed unmatched.

This clone occurred once. The J gene is TRBJ1-2, the V gene TRBV30; D gene ambiguous. Looked up from germline, CDR1 is GTSNPN and CDR2 is SVGIG (reference sequence). The CDR3 is 14 residues long. Trimming left V 2 bases short and J 1 base short, with 11 bases between. The CDR3 is CAWSLLRNNYGYTF. CDR3 bases: TGTGCCTGGAGTTTACTCAGGAATAACTATGGCTACACCTTC.

V and J are TRBV19 and TRBJ2-1, with D perhaps TRBD2 (5 bases). Germline lookup yields CDR1 LNHDA and CDR2 SQIVND (reference sequence). Trimming cost V 11 bases and J 2 bases, with 13 bases left between them. The length of the CDR3 is 13 residues. The CDR3 region is CAGSKGPYNEQFF. The CDR3 nucleotides read TGTGCCGGGAGTAAGGGCCCCTACAATGAGCAGTTCTTC.

J is TRBJ1-1 and V is TRBV5-1, with 7 bases fitting TRBD1. The V segment lost 9 bases and the J segment 1 base; nucleotides outside the gene matches: 6. This CDR3 comprises 13 residues. CDR1 is SGHRS, CDR2 YFSETQ, per germline. CDR3 in amino acids: CATYRGGNTEAFF. The CDR3, as DNA: TGCGCCACTTACAGGGGCGGGAACACTGAAGCTTTCTTT.

The V and J genes are TRBV24-1 and TRBJ2-7; tentative D call: TRBD1 (5 bases). The CDR3 is made up of 13 amino acids. Looked up from germline, CDR1 is KGHDR and CDR2 is SFDVKD. Trimming took off 3 bases at V and 3 bases at J, with 8 bases between the two ends. In DNA form, the CDR3 reads TGTGCCACCAGTGATCAAGACAGCTACGAGCAGTACTTC. Its protein is CATSDQDSYEQYF.

V gene TRBV19 combines with J gene TRBJ1-1; D uncertain. Trimming stripped 4 bases from V and 4 bases from J, with 13 bases between. CDR3 size: 14 residues. From germline, CDR1 is LNHDA and CDR2 SQIVND (reference sequence). CDR3 loop: CASSKSQLGTEAFF. For the CDR3, the DNA is TGTGCCAGTAGTAAGAGCCAGCTAGGCACTGAAGCTTTCTTT. Full variable domain (missing parts from reference TRBV19 and TRBJ1-1): DGGITQSPKYLFRKEGQNVTLSCEQNLNHDAMYWYRQDPGQGLRLIYYSQIVNDFQKGDIAEGYSVSREKKESFPLTVTSAQKNPTAFYLCASSKSQLGTEAFFGQGTRLTVV.

The V gene is TRBV4-3, the J gene TRBJ2-3, with TRBD2 as a possible D gene (6 bases). V was shortened by 3 bases and J by 5 bases, with 15 bases between the two germline ends. CDR1 is LGHNA and CDR2 is YSLEER in the germline V gene. This CDR3 has 15 amino acids. The CDR3 spells CASSHLGRLVDTQYF. The CDR3 DNA follows: TGCGCCAGCAGCCATCTTGGCCGACTAGTAGATACGCAGTATTTT.

The V call is TRBV15, the J call TRBJ1-4; D may be TRBD1 (6 bases). Trimming shortened V by 0 bases and J by 8 bases, and 10 bases separated the two germline ends. The CDR3 loop spans 14 amino acids. CDR1 and CDR2 (germline): LNHNV, YYDKDF (reference sequence). CDR3 in DNA: TGTGCCACCAGCAGAGACAGGGGTTGGGAAAAACTGTTTTTT. This encodes CATSRDRGWEKLFF.

The chain combines TRBV5-1 with TRBJ1-4; D is possibly TRBD1 (5 bases). This CDR3 comprises 14 residues. V was pared by 4 bases and J by 3 bases, with 10 bases between. Per the germline V gene, CDR1 is SGHRS and CDR2 is YFSETQ. The CDR3 spells CASSLGTANEKLFF. Here the CDR3 DNA reads TGCGCCAGCAGCCTCGGGACGGCTAATGAAAAACTGTTTTTT.

This clone appeared a single time. This chain links TRBV30 with TRBJ2-3; D unclear. Germline CDR1 GTSNPN, CDR2 SVGIG (reference sequence). V lost 0 bases and J 2 bases, leaving 15 bases between the germline ends. CDR3 length: 16 amino acids. The CDR3 is CAWSVIDLRITDTQYF. In DNA form, the CDR3 reads TGTGCCTGGAGTGTAATAGACCTCCGAATCACAGATACGCAGTATTTT.

The CDR3 bases are TGTGCCAGCAGCCAAGATTTCGGGGATCCCCAGCATTTT. Its translation is CASSQDFGDPQHF. V gene TRBV3-1 (or the pseudogene TRBV3-2) combines with J gene TRBJ1-5; D unclear. Germline V gene sequence: CDR1 LGHDT, CDR2 YNNKEL (reference sequence). The CDR3 sequence is 13 residues long. V shed 0 bases and J shed 10 bases, with 10 bases lying between them.

This clone was found once. The chain employs TRBV7-2 and TRBJ2-7; 10 bases map to TRBD2. The CDR3 has 14 residues. The V gene's germline CDR1 is SGHTA and CDR2 FQGNSA. The V gene end was trimmed by 1 base and the J gene end by 7 bases; junction bases not matched to a gene: 4. CDR3 region: CASSLDPSGREQYF. The CDR3 DNA is TGTGCCAGCAGCTTAGACCCTAGCGGGAGAGAGCAGTACTTC.

The chain recombines TRBV4-1 with TRBJ2-7, with TRBD1 matching 7 bases. V lost 0 bases, J lost 0 bases, and 5 bases stayed unmatched. Looked up from germline, CDR1 is MGHRA and CDR2 is YSYEKL. There are 16 residues in the CDR3. In DNA form, the CDR3 reads TGCGCCAGCAGCCAAGATCGAGGGGGCTCCTCCTACGAGCAGTACTTC. Translated: CASSQDRGGSSYEQYF.

The chain combines TRBV6-6 with TRBJ1-5; the D is unclear. The CDR3 totals 16 residues. CDR1 MNHNY and CDR2 SVGAGI come from the germline V gene (reference sequence). The V end lost 6 bases, the J end lost 0 bases, and 15 bases lay between the germline ends. The CDR3: CASSPRAAYSNQPQHF. DNA for the CDR3: TGTGCCAGCAGCCCCCGGGCCGCTTATAGCAATCAGCCCCAGCATTTT.

DNA for the CDR3: TGTGCCAGCAGCCAGCCGTGGACGAGGGATGGCTACACCTTC. Translating gives CASSQPWTRDGYTF. The chain employs TRBV4-2 and TRBJ1-2; D not resolved. The length of the CDR3 is 14 residues. Trimming took 3 bases from V and 6 from J, leaving 14 bases between them. Germline CDR1 and CDR2: LGHNA and YNFKEQ.

The chain joins TRBV7-2 to TRBJ1-4; D perhaps matches TRBD1 (5 bases). Trimming shortened V by 6 bases and J by 5 bases, and 16 bases separated the two germline ends. CDR1 and CDR2 from the germline V gene are SGHTA and FQGNSA. The CDR3 spans 15 residues. The CDR3: CASRGGETNNEKLFF. CDR3 nucleotides: TGTGCCAGCAGGGGGGGGGAGACAAACAATGAAAAACTGTTTTTT.